The clone carrying this TCR beta chain appeared a few times. Its target is unknown. This sample stems from a study of blood T cells in healthy people across ages. Between the trimmed V and J ends, which lost 8 bases and 4 bases, there was a span of 8 bases. This CDR3 is 11 amino acids long. Germline V gene lookup returns CDR1 SNHLY and CDR2 FYNNEI. Findings and caveats of the study: TCR beta diversity, measured per million T cells, fell in a roughly linear way with age. As naive T cell percentage varied, TCR beta diversity correlated strongly with it.

A second 7 to 11 cycle PCR used barcoded and J-beta primers. Carrying 12 random nucleotides, a template-switch adaptor labeled each individual cDNA molecule. Paired-end reads containing CDR3 totaled no fewer than 3 million for each sample. Each CDR3 protein gets one entry after TCRdb re-called the 5' RACE reads with MiXCR. The table lists over 1,500,000 distinct CDR3 sequences, about 49% of them singletons. The sequenced sample was blood. The genes are TRBV2 and TRBJ2-5; D is perhaps TRBD1 (6 bases). The TCR sequence derives from a middle-aged woman in good health. The CDR3 DNA is TGTGCCAGCCAGGGGCGAGAGACCCAGTACTTC. It is translated as CASQGRETQYF.